One and the same sample provided the 9 T cell receptor beta chains below, sequenced in a study of cytomegalovirus exposure and HLA in healthy donors. It was with 60 Vbeta and 13 Jbeta primers that the PCR ran. The protocol was immunoSEQ multiplex PCR, while the TCRdb copy is restricted to in-frame clones and leaves out a portion. Seen here are more than 95,000 clones, around 84% observed once, and the top ten hold roughly 1.2%. The sample comprised PBMCs. These receptors all come from a man under 40 in good health and CMV-seronegative.

This chain uses TRBV7-2 with TRBJ2-3; 13 bases map to TRBD2. V was clipped by 3 bases and J by 5 bases; unmatched bases: 5. Germline V gives CDR1 SGHTA, CDR2 FQGNSA. This CDR3 spans 16 amino acids. CDR3 loop: CASSFLLAGGQDTQYF. DNA for the CDR3: TGTGCCAGCAGCTTCTTACTAGCGGGGGGGCAAGATACGCAGTATTTT.

The table lists this clone with a count of one. This chain connects TRBV29-1 to TRBJ1-3; D is ambiguous. CDR1 and CDR2 from the germline V gene are SQVTM and ANQGSEA. The ends were cut back, 3 bases at V and 0 bases at J, with 9 bases in the middle. The CDR3 has 14 amino acids. The CDR3 region is CSVDFSGSGNTIYF. DNA of the CDR3: TGCAGCGTTGATTTTTCAGGCTCTGGAAACACCATATATTTT. Supplemented by reference TRBV29-1 and TRBJ1-3, the full variable domain reads SAVISQKPSRDICQRGTSLTIQCQVDSQVTMMFWYRQQPGQSLTLIATANQGSEATYESGFVIDKFPISRPNLTFSTLTVSNMSPEDSSIYLCSVDFSGSGNTIYFGEGSWLTVV.

V usage is TRBV30 and J usage is TRBJ2-7; TRBD2 might be the D (6 bases). V was shortened by 0 bases and J by 5 bases, with 11 bases between the two germline ends. The CDR3 loop spans 13 amino acids. Germline loops: CDR1 GTSNPN, CDR2 SVGIG (reference sequence). The CDR3 spells CAWSVQRGNEQYF. The CDR3 region has the DNA TGTGCCTGGAGTGTACAACGGGGGAACGAGCAGTACTTC.

The chain uses TRBV4-3 and TRBJ1-6; D is ambiguous. From germline, CDR1 is LGHNA and CDR2 YSLEER. The CDR3 has 19 residues. V was pared by 0 bases and J by 0 bases, with 15 bases between. CDR3 region: CASSQDFRPGSSYNSPLHF. CDR3 bases: TGCGCCAGCAGCCAAGATTTTAGGCCGGGGAGCTCCTATAATTCACCCCTCCACTTT.

The V call is TRBV9, the J call TRBJ1-1; tentative D call: TRBD1 (5 bases). Between the trimmed V and J ends, which lost 1 base and 1 base, there was a span of 8 bases. The CDR3 contains 14 residues. CDR1 SGDLS and CDR2 YYNGEE come from the germline V gene. CDR3 sequence: CASSVKGQNTEAFF. The DNA for the CDR3 is TGTGCCAGCAGCGTAAAGGGGCAGAACACTGAAGCTTTCTTT. Variable domain in full (rest from reference TRBV9 and TRBJ1-1): DSGVTQTPKHLITATGQRVTLRCSPRSGDLSVYWYQQSLDQGLQFLIQYYNGEERAKGNILERFSAQQFPDLHSELNLSSLELGDSALYFCASSVKGQNTEAFFGQGTRLTVV.

The chain is built from TRBV9 and TRBJ2-7, with 9 bases that match TRBD2. Unmatched junction bases numbered 6, after V lost 0 bases and J lost 5 bases. Looked up from germline, CDR1 is SGDLS and CDR2 is YYNGEE. The CDR3 sequence is 15 residues long. CDR3 amino acids: CASSVVPSGADEQYF. The CDR3, as DNA: TGTGCCAGCAGCGTAGTACCTAGCGGGGCGGACGAGCAGTACTTC.

V and J are TRBV29-1 and TRBJ1-1; D call uncertain. With 6 bases removed from V and 2 bases from J, the gap between germline ends came to 16 bases. Looked up from germline, CDR1 is SQVTM and CDR2 is ANQGSEA. CDR3 length: 14 residues. DNA of the CDR3: TGCAGCGTCCCCCCGCGGCCGGGAAACACTGAAGCTTTCTTT. Translation gives CSVPPRPGNTEAFF. Full variable domain (remainder filled in from reference TRBV29-1 and TRBJ1-1): SAVISQKPSRDICQRGTSLTIQCQVDSQVTMMFWYRQQPGQSLTLIATANQGSEATYESGFVIDKFPISRPNLTFSTLTVSNMSPEDSSIYLCSVPPRPGNTEAFFGQGTRLTVV.

The chain combines TRBV11-2 with TRBJ2-3; 8 positions agree with TRBD2. The CDR3 runs to 15 residues. CDR1 and CDR2 from the germline V gene are SGHAT and FQNNGV. Trimming took 4 bases from V and 1 from J; bases not matched to a gene: 4. In DNA form, the CDR3 reads TGTGCCAGCAGCTCGACTAGCGCCCGCACAGATACGCAGTATTTT. Its protein is CASSSTSARTDTQYF. Combining the CDR3 with reference TRBV11-2 and TRBJ2-3 gives the whole variable domain EAGVAQSPRYKIIEKRQSVAFWCNPISGHATLYWYQQILGQGPKLLIQFQNNGVVDDSQLPKDRFSAERLKGVDSTLKIQPAKLEDSAVYLCASSSTSARTDTQYFGPGTRLTVL.

This clone was seen once. The V gene is TRBV4-1, the J gene TRBJ2-7; D remains ambiguous. The length of the CDR3 is 13 residues. Trimming shortened V by 1 base and J by 3 bases, and 7 bases separated the two germline ends. From germline, CDR1 is MGHRA and CDR2 YSYEKL. As DNA, the CDR3 is TGCGCCAGCAGCCAAGTCCCCAGCTACGAGCAGTACTTC. Translating gives CASSQVPSYEQYF.